These 23 T cell receptor beta chains were all obtained from the same sample, sequenced in a study of regulatory T cells in long-lasting Graves disease. CDR3-region Arm-PCR and iRepertoire HTBI primers produced the TCR beta libraries. TCRdb recomputed calls from the multiplex PCR reads with MiXCR, one row per CDR3 protein. The sample lists 390,000 or so distinct CDR3 sequences, roughly 23% occurring once. The time point is: persistent/refractory GD, antithyroid drugs over 5 years with positive TRAb. Construction of the TCR library relied on RNA isolated from PBMCs. Sequencing was performed on peripheral blood mononuclear cells (PBMCs), taken when the disease was refractory, from a patient treated with antithyroid drugs. These receptors were collected from a woman between 40 and 55 years old with Graves disease.

At least ten counts were recorded for this clonotype. The chain is built from TRBV2 and TRBJ2-7, with TRBD2 matching 7 bases. The junction had 10 bases not matched to a gene; V was cut back by 6 bases and J by 2 bases. Looked up from germline, CDR1 is SNHLY and CDR2 is FYNNEI. The CDR3 spans 15 residues. The CDR3, as DNA: TGTGCCAGCAGCTTTGGCCGGACTAGTCCCTACGAGCAGTACTTC. Amino acids: CASSFGRTSPYEQYF. The full variable domain, rest sourced from reference TRBV2 and TRBJ2-7, is EPEVTQTPSHQVTQMGQEVILRCVPISNHLYFYWYRQILGQKVEFLVSFYNNEISEKSEIFDDQFSVERPDGSNFTLKIRSTKLEDSAMYFCASSFGRTSPYEQYFGPGTRLTVT.

Ten or more counts support this clonotype. This rearrangement joins TRBV2 to TRBJ2-7; 8 bases map to TRBD1. This CDR3 comprises 13 residues. Germline V gene lookup returns CDR1 SNHLY and CDR2 FYNNEI. Trimming cost V 4 bases and J 7 bases; bases outside gene matches: 6. The CDR3 is CASSGQGAWEQYF. Here the CDR3 DNA reads TGTGCCAGCAGTGGGCAGGGGGCATGGGAGCAGTACTTC.

This clonotype showed up just a few times. The chain has TRBV5-1 and TRBJ2-7; 7 nucleotides align to TRBD2. Germline loops: CDR1 SGHRS, CDR2 YFSETQ. Unmatched junction bases numbered 8, after V lost 4 bases and J lost 4 bases. This CDR3 comprises 14 residues. The CDR3 protein is CASSQGAGLYEQYF. The CDR3 DNA reads as TGCGCCAGCAGCCAGGGAGCGGGACTGTACGAGCAGTACTTC.

The chain has TRBV7-9 and TRBJ2-2, with D possibly matching TRBD2 (5 bases). The CDR3 has 16 residues. Germline loops: CDR1 SEHNR, CDR2 FQNEAQ (reference sequence). V dropped 4 bases and J dropped 4 bases, with 16 bases sitting between them. The CDR3 DNA follows: TGTGCCAGCAGCTACGTCGGGGTCTTACCCACCGGGGAGCTGTTTTTT. Residues: CASSYVGVLPTGELFF.

This clonotype was counted only a few times. The CDR3 reads CASSTNDEQFF. For the CDR3, the DNA is TGTGCCAGCAGTACAAACGACGAGCAGTTCTTC. The chain recombines TRBV28 with TRBJ2-1; D call uncertain. Germline loops: CDR1 MDHEN, CDR2 SYDVKM. This CDR3 has 11 residues. Trimming took off 5 bases at V and 10 bases at J, with 9 bases between the two ends.

This clonotype was picked up a small number of times. V and J are TRBV10-1 and TRBJ2-2; TRBD2 might be the D (7 bases). V dropped 3 bases and J dropped 0 bases, with 14 bases sitting between them. Germline V lookup: CDR1 WNHNN, CDR2 SYGVQD (reference sequence). The CDR3 sequence is 17 residues long. The CDR3 loop reads CASSDRGAFANTGELFF. As DNA, the CDR3 is TGCGCCAGCAGTGACCGGGGGGCCTTCGCGAACACCGGGGAGCTGTTTTTT.

This clonotype was seen many times. The chain carries TRBV18 and TRBJ2-7, with D uncertain. Germline values: CDR1 KGHSH, CDR2 LQKENI. This CDR3 is 12 amino acids long. Between the trimmed V and J ends, which lost 4 bases and 2 bases, there was a span of 6 bases. This CDR3 reads CASSLRTYEQYF. CDR3 in DNA: TGTGCCAGCTCACTGAGGACCTACGAGCAGTACTTC.

This clonotype has a handful of counts. This chain links TRBV4-1 with TRBJ2-2; possible D gene TRBD2, 5 bases. Trimming shortened V by 1 base and J by 2 bases, and 11 bases separated the two germline ends. This CDR3 region has 16 residues. Germline values: CDR1 MGHRA, CDR2 YSYEKL. The CDR3 sequence: CASSQGRGSNTGELFF. The CDR3 coding sequence is TGCGCCAGCAGCCAAGGCAGAGGGTCCAACACCGGGGAGCTGTTTTTT.

Turning to this clonotype: Relative to the germline gene, one junction end is altered; a read error may explain this. The chain combines TRBV5-1 with TRBJ1-3; D may be TRBD1 (6 bases). Germline V CDR1 and CDR2: SGHRS, YFSETQ. This CDR3 contains 16 residues. The CDR3 reads CASSPKTGGAGNTLYF. The CDR3 nucleotides read TGCGCCAGCAGCCCAAAGACAGGAGGAGCTGGAAACACCTTATATTTT.

This clonotype was seen many times. This chain joins TRBV19 and TRBJ1-2; D call uncertain. CDR3 length: 17 residues. V lost 5 bases and J 4 bases, leaving 23 bases between the germline ends. Germline V gene data show CDR1 as LNHDA and CDR2 as SQIVND (reference sequence). This CDR3 reads CASSLYSRTARGYGYTF. The CDR3 DNA reads TGTGCCAGTAGTCTTTACTCTAGGACGGCTAGAGGCTATGGCTACACCTTC.

There are a few counts of this clonotype. The genes are TRBV24-1 and TRBJ2-1; D might be TRBD1 or TRBD2, each matching 5 bases. V was pared by 0 bases and J by 8 bases, with 22 bases between. Germline CDR1 KGHDR, CDR2 SFDVKD. The CDR3 runs 18 residues. The CDR3 loop reads CATSDLLSGTSHRDEQFF. The CDR3 DNA reads as TGTGCCACCAGTGATTTGTTATCGGGGACCTCCCACCGCGATGAGCAGTTCTTC.

This clonotype has more than one count but fewer than ten. The chain's CDR3 is CASSGWTGGRETQYF. As DNA, the CDR3 is TGCGCCAGCAGCGGCTGGACAGGGGGACGAGAGACCCAGTACTTC. The rearrangement uses TRBV5-1 and TRBJ2-5, with 10 bases matching TRBD1. Looked up from germline, CDR1 is SGHRS and CDR2 is YFSETQ. V shed 4 bases, J shed 4 bases, and the junction held 7 bases outside the gene matches. CDR3 length: 15 amino acids.

This clonotype was recorded many times. This chain joins TRBV27 and TRBJ2-7; D not resolved. The CDR3 runs to 14 residues. Germline lookup yields CDR1 MNHEY and CDR2 SMNVEV (reference sequence). V was clipped by 5 bases and J by 2 bases, with 13 bases between them. The chain's CDR3 is CASSTIEQPYEQYF. Here the CDR3 DNA reads TGTGCCAGCAGTACGATCGAGCAACCCTACGAGCAGTACTTC.

Comments on this clonotype: The junction shows a germline mismatch at one end, possibly a read error. The chain is built from TRBV5-1 and TRBJ2-6; D is ambiguous. Germline-derived CDR1 and CDR2 are SGHRS and YFSETQ. The CDR3 spans 17 residues. The CDR3 DNA reads as TGCGCCAGCGGCTTGCAGGCAGCTGTCTCTGGGGCCAACGTCCTGACTTTC. It is translated as CASGLQAAVSGANVLTF.

The rearrangement links TRBV9 to TRBJ1-2, with a tentative D call TRBD1 (5 bases). V gave up 3 bases and J gave up 3 bases, with 21 bases separating them. Germline V CDR1 and CDR2: SGDLS, YYNGEE. There are 17 residues in the CDR3. The CDR3 region is CASSGWDAGNDYYGYTF. Here the CDR3 DNA reads TGTGCCAGCAGCGGCTGGGACGCTGGGAACGATTACTATGGCTACACCTTC.

The chain is built from TRBV15 and TRBJ1-4; 7 positions agree with TRBD1. This CDR3 contains 17 residues. Germline V CDR1 and CDR2: LNHNV, YYDKDF (reference sequence). V dropped 6 bases and J dropped 1; count of bases not matched to a gene: 11. In DNA form, the CDR3 reads TGTGCCACCAGAGCCGGGACAGCCGTTGTAACTAATGAAAAACTGTTTTTT. Translating gives CATRAGTAVVTNEKLFF.

This clonotype occurred a few times. The chain employs TRBV5-1 and TRBJ2-7; 7 bases line up with TRBD2. CDR3 size: 17 residues. Germline CDR1 and CDR2: SGHRS and YFSETQ. Unmatched junction bases numbered 17, after V lost 5 bases and J lost 3 bases. CDR3 in amino acids: CASSVMHGLVRGYEQYF. For the CDR3, the DNA is TGCGCCAGCAGTGTGATGCACGGACTAGTCCGTGGCTACGAGCAGTACTTC.

V usage is TRBV6-1 and J usage is TRBJ2-3; D might be TRBD1 (5 bases). The germline V gene encodes CDR1 MNHNS and CDR2 SASEGT. V gave up 0 bases and J gave up 1 base, with 11 bases separating them. There are 16 residues in the CDR3. The CDR3 protein is CASSEAGQGGTDTQYF. CDR3 nucleotide sequence: TGTGCCAGCAGTGAAGCGGGGCAGGGTGGCACAGATACGCAGTATTTT.

This clonotype was seen at least ten times. J is TRBJ1-6 and V is TRBV28; D gene uncertain. The ends were cut back, 8 bases at V and 3 bases at J, with 14 bases in the middle. CDR3 length: 15 amino acids. CDR1 MDHEN and CDR2 SYDVKM come from the germline V gene. For the CDR3, the DNA is TGTGCCAGCGGAAACGTCCAGGACTATAATTCACCCCTCCACTTT. Its protein product is CASGNVQDYNSPLHF.

A few counts support this clonotype. The rearrangement uses TRBV5-6 and TRBJ1-1; D may be TRBD1 (5 bases). Germline values: CDR1 SGHDT, CDR2 YYEEEE. The CDR3 is 14 amino acids. Trimming removed 5 bases from V and 1 base from J, with 12 bases in between. The CDR3: CASSAQGRNTEAFF. CDR3 nucleotide sequence: TGTGCCAGCAGTGCTCAGGGTAGGAACACTGAAGCTTTCTTT.

This clonotype turned up a few times. The chain links TRBV14 to TRBJ1-3; the match to TRBD1 covers 11 bases. The CDR3 runs 16 residues. The V segment lost 3 bases and the J segment 3 bases; nucleotides outside the gene matches: 4. The germline gives CDR1 SGHDN, CDR2 FVKESK. CDR3 sequence: CASSHGQGAIGNTIYF. The DNA of the CDR3 is TGTGCCAGCAGCCATGGACAGGGGGCAATTGGAAACACCATATATTTT.

At least ten counts were recorded for this clonotype. CDR3 protein: CASSLVSYDTGELFF. CDR3 DNA: TGTGCCAGCAGTTTAGTTAGTTATGACACCGGGGAGCTGTTTTTT. The chain joins TRBV28 to TRBJ2-2, with unresolved D. Trimming took 2 bases from V and 3 from J, leaving 10 bases between them. CDR1 is MDHEN and CDR2 is SYDVKM in the germline V gene. The CDR3 length is 15 residues.

The chain is built from TRBV27 and TRBJ2-7, with 8 nucleotides matching TRBD2. Germline loops: CDR1 MNHEY, CDR2 SMNVEV (reference sequence). J lost 3 bases, V lost 5 bases, and 3 bases had no gene match. The CDR3 has 13 amino acids. The CDR3: CASSPLAVYEQYF. CDR3 sequence (DNA): TGTGCCAGCAGTCCACTAGCGGTCTACGAGCAGTACTTC.